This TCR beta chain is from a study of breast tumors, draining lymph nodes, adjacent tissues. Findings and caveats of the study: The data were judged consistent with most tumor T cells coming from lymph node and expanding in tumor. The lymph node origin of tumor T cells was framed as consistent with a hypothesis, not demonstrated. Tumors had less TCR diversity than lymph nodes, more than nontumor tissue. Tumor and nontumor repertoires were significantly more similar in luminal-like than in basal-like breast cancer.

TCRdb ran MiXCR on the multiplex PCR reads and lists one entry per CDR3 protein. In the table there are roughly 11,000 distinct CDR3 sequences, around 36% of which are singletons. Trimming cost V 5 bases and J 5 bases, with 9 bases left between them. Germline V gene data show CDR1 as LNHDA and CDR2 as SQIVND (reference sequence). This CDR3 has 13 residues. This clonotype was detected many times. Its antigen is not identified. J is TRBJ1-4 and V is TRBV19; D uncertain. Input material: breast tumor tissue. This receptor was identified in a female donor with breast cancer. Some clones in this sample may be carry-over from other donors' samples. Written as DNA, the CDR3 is TGTGCCAGTAGTCCCGGGAGGAATGAAAAACTGTTTTTT. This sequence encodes CASSPGRNEKLFF.